This T cell receptor beta chain is drawn from a study of T-cell memory formation after mild COVID-19. Overall study findings and caveats: Clones that contracted from day 15 to 85 had balanced CD4/CD8; later expanders were CD4+ biased. Clones from the second wave (peaking day 37) had unconfirmed SARS-CoV-2 specificity.

This clonotype has a handful of counts. Antigen specificity is unknown. Looked up from germline, CDR1 is LGHDT and CDR2 is YNNKEL (reference sequence). V lost 4 bases to trimming and J lost 0 bases, with 9 bases between them. This CDR3 region has 14 residues. MiXCR, run by TCRdb on the 5' RACE reads, gives a single entry per CDR3 protein. This sample has 300,000 to 400,000 distinct CDR3 sequences, with 15% found just once. Sequenced material: PBMCs or a T cell subset sorted from them (not recorded which). The chain is built from TRBV3-1 and TRBJ1-2, with D perhaps TRBD1 (5 bases). This TCR derives from a man between 18 and 29 years old who had mild COVID-19 (a few samples of this study predate the infection). Cell type and time point are not known. The CDR3 sequence is CASSRDRANYGYTF. The CDR3 nucleotides read TGTGCCAGCAGCCGCGACAGAGCTAACTATGGCTACACCTTC.